This TCR beta chain derives from a study of T-cell reconstitution after alpha-beta-depleted transplantation in children (dated by TCRdb to 2016 to 2018). For the study in its entirety: Using TCR repertoire profiling, the study quantitatively followed how T-cell immune reconstitution unfolded in children after TCRalphabeta/CD19-depleted allogeneic hematopoietic cell transplantation.

This clonotype was found a few times. Its antigen is unknown. No per-base quality is available; no much larger clone lies one base away. The library was generated by PCR. TCRdb shows the sequencer as Illumina HiSeq 2500. Molecular barcoding was employed in the preparation of TCR libraries, with unique molecular identifiers being used to normalize TCRbeta repertoire quantification. Using fastp trimming at Q25 and MiXCR clonotype assembly, TCRdb reanalyzed the public sequencing data and kept in-frame beta chains. Identical CDR3 protein sequences are pooled into one entry, listed with their most common genes and DNA. The sample contains 500,000 to 600,000 distinct CDR3 sequences, 15% to 20% of them found a single time. Together, the top ten hold approximately 3% of the sample. The CDR3 holds 15 amino acids from the cysteine to the phenylalanine. The CDR3 DNA has 45 bases and is translated from base 1. The V end loses 3 bases and the J end loses 6 bases, and a stretch of 16 bases separates them. The germline V gene (reference sequence) sets CDR1 to LNHNV and CDR2 to YYDKDF.

Sequenced material: PBMCs from the stem cell graft donor, taken from the stem cell graft. The sequence came from a human donor who donated a stem cell graft to a child with acute lymphoblastic leukemia. The V and J segments used are TRBV15 and TRBJ2-3; TRBD2 is perhaps the D gene, given 5 matching bases. The DNA reads TGTGCCACCAGCAGTCCTAGCAATCCATCCGATACGCAGTATTTT. It specifies CATSSPSNPSDTQYF.